This TCR beta chain was documented in a study of blood T cells in healthy people across ages. Study-level points and caveats: More naive CD4+ cells and higher diversity marked long-lived donors relative to aged donors.

Points on this clonotype: Its antigen is not identified.

Each donor gave around 9.3 milliliters of peripheral blood. Per sample, no less than 5.5 micrograms of total RNA were extracted. Through a sample-barcoded 5' primer and a J-beta primer mix, a second PCR was run for roughly 7 to 12 cycles. One entry per CDR3 protein results from TCRdb running MiXCR on the 5' RACE reads. The sample records hundreds of thousands of distinct CDR3 sequences, 56% being singletons. The CDR3 length is 13 residues. In germline, CDR1 is SGHRS, CDR2 YFSETQ. With 4 bases clipped from V and 10 bases from J, the junction kept 8 bases outside the gene matches. The chain carries TRBV5-1 and TRBJ1-1; 9 positions match TRBD1. The receptor was isolated from a man in his forties in good health. Material for sequencing was blood. The CDR3 sequence is CASSRTGTGPAFF. For the CDR3, the DNA is TGCGCCAGCAGCCGTACCGGGACAGGGCCAGCTTTCTTT.